One and the same sample provided the 8 T cell receptor beta chains below, sequenced in a study of cytomegalovirus exposure and HLA in healthy donors. This table comes from immunoSEQ multiplex PCR, and its TCRdb copy is limited to in-frame clones, with some not included. In the table there are roughly 50,000 clones, over 85% of which are singletons. The sample comprised PBMCs. The origin of the receptors is a woman under 30 in good health and CMV-seropositive.

The J gene is TRBJ1-4, the V gene TRBV6-1; 9 bases are shared with TRBD1. Germline V CDR1 and CDR2: MNHNS, SASEGT. CDR3 length: 16 residues. V lost 1 base and J lost 5; bases outside the gene matches: 5. The CDR3 loop is CASSEELGQGNEKLFF. The CDR3 DNA is TGTGCCAGCAGTGAAGAACTTGGACAGGGGAATGAAAAACTGTTTTTT.

V is TRBV28 and J is TRBJ1-1; 8 bases match TRBD1. The ends lost 5 bases at V and 1 base at J; junction bases unmatched: 3. Per germline, CDR1 MDHEN and CDR2 SYDVKM. The CDR3 loop spans 14 amino acids. CDR3 amino acids: CASSVTGENTEAFF. Written as DNA, the CDR3 is TGTGCCAGCAGTGTGACAGGGGAGAACACTGAAGCTTTCTTT. Filled out from reference TRBV28 and TRBJ1-1, the complete variable domain reads DVKVTQSSRYLVKRTGEKVFLECVQDMDHENMFWYRQDPGLGLRLIYFSYDVKMKEKGDIPEGYSVSREKKERFSLILESASTNQTSMYLCASSVTGENTEAFFGQGTRLTVV.

The V call is TRBV27, the J call TRBJ2-3, with a possible D match to TRBD2 (6 bases). V was trimmed by 5 bases and J by 2 bases, leaving 8 bases between them. The germline gives CDR1 MNHEY, CDR2 SMNVEV (reference sequence). This CDR3 is built from 13 residues. The CDR3 nucleotides are TGTGCCAGCAGTGGACTATTCACAGATACGCAGTATTTT. Its protein product is CASSGLFTDTQYF.

The gene calls are TRBV2 and TRBJ2-7, with 10 bases lining up with TRBD2. Per the germline V gene, CDR1 is SNHLY and CDR2 is FYNNEI. The CDR3 length is 14 residues. With V trimmed by 4 bases and J by 2 bases, 2 bases remained unmatched. The CDR3 nucleotides are TGTGCCAGCAGTGCTAGCGGGGGCCCCTACGAGCAGTACTTC. Translated: CASSASGGPYEQYF. The whole variable domain, remainder taken from reference TRBV2 and TRBJ2-7, is EPEVTQTPSHQVTQMGQEVILRCVPISNHLYFYWYRQILGQKVEFLVSFYNNEISEKSEIFDDQFSVERPDGSNFTLKIRSTKLEDSAMYFCASSASGGPYEQYFGPGTRLTVT.

This sequence joins TRBV29-1 and TRBJ1-1; 9 nucleotides line up with TRBD1. The CDR3 totals 13 residues. In germline, CDR1 is SQVTM, CDR2 ANQGSEA. DNA for the CDR3: TGCAGAGCCCGGACAGGGGCGAACACTGAAGCTTTCTTT. This gives the protein CRARTGANTEAFF.

The chain combines TRBV5-1 with TRBJ2-3, with 7 bases lining up with TRBD1. The germline gives CDR1 SGHRS, CDR2 YFSETQ. With V trimmed by 0 bases and J by 4 bases, 11 bases remained unmatched. This CDR3 is 17 amino acids long. The CDR3 protein is CASSLVPGGSPADTQYF. Written as DNA, the CDR3 is TGCGCCAGCAGCTTGGTCCCAGGGGGTTCTCCGGCAGATACGCAGTATTTT.

The V and J genes are TRBV5-4 and TRBJ2-7; 10 nucleotides match TRBD1. The junction had 6 bases not matched to a gene; V was cut back by 4 bases and J by 2 bases. The germline gives CDR1 SGHNT, CDR2 YYREEE (reference sequence). The CDR3 runs to 15 residues. CDR3 sequence (DNA): TGTGCCAGCAGCCCGGGGACAGGGGAAACCTACGAGCAGTACTTC. Protein product: CASSPGTGETYEQYF.

This clone was recorded only once. The chain combines TRBV4-1 with TRBJ2-3; 9 bases align to TRBD2. With V trimmed by 0 bases and J by 4 bases, 2 bases remained unmatched. This CDR3 comprises 15 residues. Germline CDR1 reads MGHRA; CDR2 reads YSYEKL. Written as DNA, the CDR3 is TGCGCCAGCAGCCAAGAGGCTAGCGGGGCAGATACGCAGTATTTT. Residues: CASSQEASGADTQYF.